This T cell receptor (beta chain) was documented in a study of post-analysis software for immune sequencing data. In the study overall: Progressive-relapsing, secondary progressive and relapsing-remitting multiple sclerosis were among the disease courses included. General study findings and limits: Clustering by F measure revealed strong co-clustering among samples prepared together in one batch. Comparison of patients with controls showed about 5 TRBV segments more frequent in patients, TRBV5-6, TRBV5-1 and TRBV20-1 among them.

The CDR3 contains 17 residues. Between the trimmed V and J ends, which lost 3 bases and 0 bases, there was a span of 15 bases. Tagging with unique molecular identifiers was a feature of the TCR beta cDNA libraries. TCRdb called the PCR reads again in MiXCR, with one record for every CDR3 protein. In the table there are about 800,000 distinct CDR3 sequences, 25% to 30% of which are singletons. This clonotype was counted a few times. Its antigen is not known. V gene TRBV12-3 or TRBV12-4 combines with J gene TRBJ2-1, with D unclear. Specimen: blood. This receptor was taken from a girl between 5 and 17 years old with multiple sclerosis. The CDR3 reads CASSFGGSSSSYNEQFF. The DNA of the CDR3 is TGTGCCAGCAGTTTTGGTGGCTCCTCGAGCTCCTACAATGAGCAGTTCTTC.